These 25 T cell receptor beta chains originate from one sample sequenced in a study of T cells in Graves' hyperthyroidism and ophthalmopathy. Amplification yielded TCR beta CDR3 regions, with RNA transcripts as the source. HTBI primers were the set used in a first-round RT-PCR of the TCR CDR3. TCRdb passed the multiplex PCR reads through MiXCR, listing each CDR3 protein once. This sample carries around 580,000 distinct CDR3 sequences, about half of them seen once, and the ten largest clones take about 8.3%. Sequenced: peripheral blood or thyroid tissue (not recorded which). The receptors shown here come from a woman under 30 with Graves' hyperthyroidism.

This chain links TRBV10-3 with TRBJ1-6; D might be TRBD1 (6 bases). V was pared by 2 bases and J by 9 bases, with 14 bases between. This CDR3 is 15 amino acids long. Germline V gives CDR1 ENHRY, CDR2 SYGVKD. The CDR3 region is CAISETGGLASPLHF. CDR3 bases: TGTGCCATCAGTGAGACGGGGGGCCTTGCTTCACCCCTCCACTTT.

The sample holds one count of this clonotype. J is TRBJ2-7 and V is TRBV24-1; D is undetermined. The germline V and J ends were trimmed by 6 bases and 7 bases, with 21 bases remaining between them. Germline values: CDR1 KGHDR, CDR2 SFDVKD. This CDR3 has 15 amino acids. Written as DNA, the CDR3 is TGTGCCACCAGTTCCAAGGAAGACGGCTACAATGAGCAGTACTTC. Its protein product is CATSSKEDGYNEQYF.

Here the CDR3 DNA reads TGCAGCAGTCCGAGGCCGGGGGCAGCCTCAGAGACCCAGTACTTC. It translates to CSSPRPGAASETQYF. The rearrangement links TRBV29-1 to TRBJ2-5; possibly TRBD1 or TRBD2 for D (6 bases each). Germline V gives CDR1 SQVTM, CDR2 ANQGSEA. Trimming stripped 8 bases from V and 4 bases from J, with 23 bases between. The CDR3 covers 15 residues.

The chain employs TRBV7-2 and TRBJ2-3; 7 bases line up with TRBD1. V lost 1 base, J lost 2 bases, and 12 bases stayed unmatched. Germline V CDR1 and CDR2: SGHTA, FQGNSA. This CDR3 has 18 amino acids. The CDR3 bases are TGTGCCAGCAGCTTAGAAGGGGGCATCACGGAATTCACAGATACGCAGTATTTT. This translates into CASSLEGGITEFTDTQYF.

This clonotype was picked up many times. The genes are TRBV9 and TRBJ2-2; maybe TRBD1 (5 bases). Between the trimmed V and J ends, which lost 1 base and 5 bases, there was a span of 12 bases. The CDR3 extends over 15 amino acids. Per the germline V gene, CDR1 is SGDLS and CDR2 is YYNGEE. The CDR3 sequence: CASSVSRVLTGELFF. In DNA, the CDR3 is TGTGCCAGCAGCGTATCCAGGGTTCTTACCGGGGAGCTGTTTTTT. The variable domain in full, completed from reference TRBV9 and TRBJ2-2, reads DSGVTQTPKHLITATGQRVTLRCSPRSGDLSVYWYQQSLDQGLQFLIQYYNGEERAKGNILERFSAQQFPDLHSELNLSSLELGDSALYFCASSVSRVLTGELFFGEGSRLTVL.

Ten or more counts support this clonotype. The chain has TRBV30 and TRBJ1-1, with a tentative D call TRBD1 (6 bases). The germline gives CDR1 GTSNPN, CDR2 SVGIG (reference sequence). V lost 0 bases and J lost 9, with 11 bases in between. CDR3 length: 12 residues. In DNA form, the CDR3 reads TGTGCCTGGAGTGTCGACAGGCGAAAAGCTTTCTTT. Translated: CAWSVDRRKAFF.

The rearrangement links TRBV5-1 to TRBJ2-5, with 8 bases that match TRBD2. Per the germline V gene, CDR1 is SGHRS and CDR2 is YFSETQ. CDR3 length: 16 residues. V was clipped by 0 bases and J by 1 base; unmatched bases: 5. The CDR3 spells CASSLGVSGTQETQYF. For the CDR3, the DNA is TGCGCCAGCAGCTTGGGGGTTAGCGGGACCCAAGAGACCCAGTACTTC.

CDR3 sequence: CASSFEQYEQYF. CDR3 sequence (DNA): TGTGCCAGCAGCTTCGAACAATACGAGCAGTACTTC. The V call is TRBV7-9, the J call TRBJ2-7; D not resolved. CDR3 length equals 12 residues. V was shortened by 3 bases and J by 4 bases, with 7 bases between the two germline ends. Germline CDR1 is SEHNR and CDR2 is FQNEAQ (reference sequence).

This clonotype was recorded many times. The chain employs TRBV20-1 and TRBJ2-7; 9 bases are shared with TRBD2. Germline CDR1 is DFQATT and CDR2 is SNEGSKA (reference sequence). The CDR3 consists of 16 residues. J was trimmed by 1 base and V by 0 bases; bases with no gene match: 7. Here the CDR3 DNA reads TGCAGTGCTAGAGAGTTACGACTAGCGGATTCCTACGAGCAGTACTTC. Translation gives CSARELRLADSYEQYF.

This clonotype was found a few times. The chain uses TRBV11-2 and TRBJ2-1; 11 nucleotides match TRBD2. The CDR3 covers 18 residues. Germline values: CDR1 SGHAT, CDR2 FQNNGV. V lost 1 base, J lost 2 bases, and 7 bases stayed unmatched. CDR3 in amino acids: CASSLAGTSGLPYNEQFF. CDR3 in DNA: TGTGCCAGCAGCTTAGCCGGGACTAGCGGCCTACCCTACAATGAGCAGTTCTTC.

In this sample, this clonotype turned up many times. The chain is built from TRBV15 and TRBJ2-5; 8 positions match TRBD1. The ends lost 0 bases at V and 4 bases at J; junction bases unmatched: 10. Germline-derived CDR1 and CDR2 are LNHNV and YYDKDF (reference sequence). The CDR3 is 17 residues long. Here the CDR3 reads CATSRDLQGVTLETQYF. In DNA form, the CDR3 reads TGTGCCACCAGCAGAGATCTACAGGGGGTTACGTTAGAGACCCAGTACTTC.

This clonotype was seen repeatedly, ten times or more. The rearrangement links TRBV12-3 or TRBV12-4 to TRBJ1-5, with D uncertain. Between the trimmed V and J ends, which lost 1 base and 10 bases, there was a span of 5 bases. This CDR3 has 11 residues. CDR3 amino acids: CASSLVGPQHF. CDR3 sequence (DNA): TGTGCCAGCAGTTTAGTAGGTCCCCAGCATTTT.

V gene TRBV7-8 combines with J gene TRBJ2-6; the match to TRBD1 covers 9 bases. The germline CDR1 and CDR2 sequences are SGHVS and FQNEAQ. This CDR3 contains 24 residues. V was clipped by 2 bases and J by 0 bases; unmatched bases: 23. As DNA, the CDR3 is TGTGCCAGCAGCTTAAGGAGGACAGGGGTTCCGTTTGGCAAAAAGGACTCTGGGGCCAACGTCCTGACTTTC. Translated: CASSLRRTGVPFGKKDSGANVLTF. The full variable domain, in which reference TRBV7-8 and TRBJ2-6 provide the parts outside the CDR3, is GAGVSQSPRYKVAKRGQDVALRCDPISGHVSLFWYQQALGQGPEFLTYFQNEAQLDKSGLPSDRFFAERPEGSVSTLKIQRTQQEDSAVYLCASSLRRTGVPFGKKDSGANVLTFGAGSRLTVL.

The chain is built from TRBV5-1 and TRBJ1-5; 9 bases fit TRBD1. With V trimmed by 4 bases and J by 6 bases, 5 bases remained unmatched. Germline V gene data show CDR1 as SGHRS and CDR2 as YFSETQ. There are 14 residues in the CDR3. This CDR3 reads CASSQGDRAQPQHF. CDR3 coding DNA: TGCGCCAGCAGCCAAGGGGACAGGGCTCAGCCCCAGCATTTT.

Of note for this clonotype: One base away lies a much larger clone, so this may be a sequencing read error. V is TRBV5-5 and J is TRBJ2-2; D might be TRBD1 (7 bases). The CDR3 sequence is 17 residues long. Germline V lookup: CDR1 SGHKS, CDR2 YYEKEE (reference sequence). The chain's CDR3 is CACSRSRQGGTPGELFF. CDR3 sequence (DNA): TGTGCCTGCAGCCGATCCCGACAGGGAGGAACACCCGGGGAGCTGTTTTTT.

About this clonotype itself: It is unclear where the CDR3 begins or ends on the DNA, so no DNA is shown, and the CDR3 is as TCRdb lists it. The V call is TRBV7-9, the J call TRBJ1-4; the table's TRBD1 call for D was not verified on the DNA. The germline V gene has CDR1 SEHNR and CDR2 FQNEAQ (reference sequence). The CDR3 numbers 18 amino acids, ends counted. This CDR3 is CASSEWTGGQLEMKNCFF.

As concerns this clonotype: A much larger clone lies a single base off, so this may be a read error. This sequence joins TRBV6-1 and TRBJ1-1; D unclear. With 4 bases removed from V and 9 bases from J, the gap between germline ends came to 12 bases. The CDR3 spans 12 residues. Germline-derived CDR1 and CDR2 are MNHNS and SASEGT. For the CDR3, the DNA is TGTGCCAGCAGTGGAACGACTTACAAAGCTTTCTTT. Translating it yields CASSGTTYKAFF.

Ten or more counts support this clonotype. The V gene is TRBV7-8, the J gene TRBJ2-2; D may be TRBD1 (6 bases). The CDR3 runs 15 residues. Germline loops: CDR1 SGHVS, CDR2 FQNEAQ. The V end lost 5 bases, the J end lost 3 bases, and 13 bases lay between the germline ends. The CDR3 here is CASSPYRDHTGELFF. As DNA, the CDR3 is TGTGCCAGCAGCCCTTACAGGGATCACACCGGGGAGCTGTTTTTT. Combining the CDR3 with reference TRBV7-8 and TRBJ2-2 gives the whole variable domain GAGVSQSPRYKVAKRGQDVALRCDPISGHVSLFWYQQALGQGPEFLTYFQNEAQLDKSGLPSDRFFAERPEGSVSTLKIQRTQQEDSAVYLCASSPYRDHTGELFFGEGSRLTVL.

The chain is built from TRBV7-8 and TRBJ2-6; D gene ambiguous. CDR1 SGHVS and CDR2 FQNEAQ come from the germline V gene. Trimming removed 3 bases from V and 4 bases from J, with 7 bases in between. CDR3 size: 14 residues. The CDR3 protein is CASSFTPGANVLTF. In DNA form, the CDR3 reads TGTGCCAGCAGCTTTACCCCCGGGGCCAACGTCCTGACTTTC.

The rearrangement uses TRBV7-2 and TRBJ2-3; 8 bases are a match to TRBD2. The CDR3 is 15 residues long. The ends lost 0 bases at V and 4 bases at J; junction bases unmatched: 3. From germline, CDR1 is SGHTA and CDR2 FQGNSA. CDR3: CASSLASGSADTQYF. CDR3 nucleotide sequence: TGTGCCAGCAGCTTAGCCAGCGGGAGCGCAGATACGCAGTATTTT.

As concerns this clonotype: A single base separates this from a much larger clone, so it may be a read error. This CDR3 reads CACSFRQYGYTF. The CDR3, as DNA: TGTGCCTGCAGTTTCCGGCAGTATGGCTACACCTTC. The chain has TRBV7-9 and TRBJ1-2; D ambiguous. Germline V lookup: CDR1 SEHNR, CDR2 FQNEAQ (reference sequence). This CDR3 contains 12 residues.

This clonotype was seen many times. The chain links TRBV10-1 to TRBJ2-7, with D unresolved. The CDR3 contains 13 residues. Germline V gene lookup returns CDR1 WNHNN and CDR2 SYGVQD (reference sequence). The V gene lost 0 bases and the J gene lost 4 bases, with 7 bases spanning the gap. DNA for the CDR3: TGCGCCAGCAGTGAGTCGAACGAGTACGAGCAGTACTTC. Amino acid sequence: CASSESNEYEQYF.

The V gene is TRBV27, the J gene TRBJ2-7; TRBD2 aligns across 7 bases. V was clipped by 4 bases and J by 9 bases; unmatched bases: 18. Per the germline V gene, CDR1 is MNHEY and CDR2 is SMNVEV (reference sequence). This CDR3 has 16 amino acids. The CDR3 nucleotides read TGTGCCAGCAGTTCTAGACTAACGGGAGGCACAGATACGCAGTACTTC. This translates into CASSSRLTGGTDTQYF.

To note about this clonotype: At one boundary the junction diverges from the germline segment, which might be a read error. The chain couples TRBV2 to TRBJ2-5; TRBD2 agrees at 10 bases. CDR3 length equals 15 residues. Germline V gene data show CDR1 as SNHLY and CDR2 as FYNNEI. The DNA of the CDR3 is TGTGCCAGCAGTGACGGTGAGCTAGCGGGAGATGAGCGGTTCTTC. Its translation is CASSDGELAGDERFF. The complete variable domain, with remaining parts taken from reference TRBV2 and TRBJ2-5, reads EPEVTQTPSHQVTQMGQEVILRCVPISNHLYFYWYRQILGQKVEFLVSFYNNEISEKSEIFDDQFSVERPDGSNFTLKIRSTKLEDSAMYFCASSDGELAGDERFFGPGTRLLVL.

The sample holds many counts of this clonotype. The rearrangement joins TRBV7-6 to TRBJ2-7; 7 bases line up with TRBD2. The CDR3 sequence is 15 residues long. Looked up from germline, CDR1 is SGHVS and CDR2 is FNYEAQ. The V gene end was trimmed by 0 bases and the J gene end by 2 bases; junction bases not matched to a gene: 4. CDR3: CASSLAGGSAYEQYF. In nucleotides, the CDR3 is TGTGCCAGCAGCTTAGCGGGAGGGAGTGCCTACGAGCAGTACTTC.